The T cell receptor beta chain described here comes from a study of sequential checkpoint blockade in melanoma. Study as a whole: Each arm's sequence ended with maintenance nivolumab.

Stated treatment: randomized to nivolumab then ipilimumab (arm A) or the reverse (arm B). Findings and limits, study-wide: T-cell fraction and clonality followed PD-L1 and CD8+ counts, not mutational load.

Comment on this clone: Antigen: not known.

Trimming left V 5 bases short and J 6 bases short, with 17 bases between. This CDR3 contains 14 residues. CDR1 is SGHNT and CDR2 is YENEEA in the germline V gene. The method was immunoSEQ multiplex PCR; TCRdb's version includes in-frame clones alone and lacks a portion of them. Among about 13,000 clones listed, roughly 27% were seen once. The chain couples TRBV11-3 to TRBJ2-7; perhaps TRBD2 as D (6 bases). Specimen: tumor tissue (inferred from file names), collected from a patient given nivolumab and ipilimumab in sequence. This sequence originates from a human donor with melanoma. The CDR3 DNA reads as TGTGCCAGCAGCCCCCTTGGAGGGGAAGGCGAGCAGTACTTC. This translates into CASSPLGGEGEQYF. Using reference TRBV11-3 and TRBJ2-7 for the parts outside the CDR3, the full variable domain is EAGVVQSPRYKIIEKKQPVAFWCNPISGHNTLYWYLQNLGQGPELLIRYENEEAVDDSQLPKDRFSAERLKGVDSTLKIQPAELGDSAVYLCASSPLGGEGEQYFGPGTRLTVT.